Listed below are T cell receptor beta chains from one sample, sequenced in a study of CD8 T cells in ankylosing spondylitis. MiXCR was run by TCRdb on the 5' RACE reads, yielding one entry per CDR3 protein. The sample shows approximately 500,000 distinct CDR3 sequences, roughly 13% of them seen only once. Material: blood, either unsorted or a sorted T cell fraction (not recorded which). Receptors were obtained from a male donor with ankylosing spondylitis. Both conserved end residues are part of each CDR3. Fields, in order: J gene, V gene, CDR3 protein.

J: TRBJ2-2
V: TRBV15
CDR3: CATSRDYDGQNTGELFF

J: TRBJ2-7
V: TRBV29-1
CDR3: CSGRAPGRNSYEQYF

J: TRBJ1-2
V: TRBV5-6
CDR3: CASSLIGYYGYTF

J: TRBJ2-1
V: TRBV2
CDR3: CASSLEEQFF

J: TRBJ2-6
V: TRBV12-3/TRBV12-4
CDR3: CASRGNSGANVLTF

J: TRBJ2-2
V: TRBV5-1
CDR3: CASSGGQLNTGELFF

J: TRBJ1-5
V: TRBV2
CDR3: CASSEMNLQPQHF

J: TRBJ2-3
V: TRBV10-3
CDR3: CAIGGISTDTQYF

J: TRBJ2-1
V: TRBV12-3/TRBV12-4
CDR3: CASSETRAGDGNEQFF

J: TRBJ2-1
V: TRBV4-1
CDR3: CASSQASPSRGSSYNEQFF

J: TRBJ2-1
V: TRBV12-3/TRBV12-4
CDR3: CASNPTSGRPAIYNEQFF

J: TRBJ1-5
V: TRBV6-1
CDR3: CASRTGLKENQPQHF